Given below is one T cell receptor beta chain in context. This clone was picked up a small number of times. The antigen it binds to is not known. No quality values exist for individual bases; no much larger clone is one base distant. The cohort was made up of roughly 670 healthy bone marrow donors. Cohort members were all nominally healthy when sampled, although unrecorded immune exposures were likely present. The donor tested CMV seropositive and was one of the 289 seropositive cohort members. A peripheral blood sample was collected from each donor, and TCR beta sequencing was performed on peripheral blood mononuclear cells. Genomic DNA extraction from the blood cell samples was performed with the Qiagen DNeasy Blood Extraction Kit. From cysteine to phenylalanine, the CDR3 is 15 amino acids long. The read is trimmed to its CDR3 DNA, 45 bases read in frame from base 1. V gives up 2 bases and J gives up 6 bases, and the segment between their germline ends measures 17 bases. CDR1 and CDR2 (MNHEY, SMNVEV) derive from the germline V gene (reference sequence).

The entry originates in a study of cytomegalovirus exposure and HLA in healthy donors (dated by TCRdb to 2017 to 2019). For context, the study as a whole: In an earlier analysis of roughly 590 of the donors, approximately 260 Gb of sequence data and 117 million unique TCR beta sequences from about 180 million T cells were reported. About 320 gigabases of sequencing data and 78 million or so unique TCR sequences were included in an early release covering about 700 HLA-typed donors. The genetic ancestry cluster associated with self-reported Caucasian donors included 80% to 90% of the 350 to 500 genotyped donors. The aim of the study was to test whether cataloging public T cell receptors could identify signatures of past pathogen exposure. Using immunosequencing, the study profiled T cell repertoires from fewer than 850 subjects and related those repertoires to cytomegalovirus serostatus. In addition to the first cohort of 500 to 850 subjects, a separate validation cohort of under 150 different subjects was used. High-throughput TCR immunosequencing, statistical association of individual TCRs with disease status, and machine learning were combined to predict cytomegalovirus infection status. To study patterns of TCR occurrence, a later analysis re-analyzed previously published TCR beta repertoires from hundreds of donors and added high-resolution HLA genotyping. Rather than using new phenotypic data, the later analysis identified candidate immune exposures from TCR beta sequences and from how often those sequences occurred across donors. An earlier analysis of approximately 580 of the donors used high-throughput TCR beta sequencing to judge whether each TCR beta V gene segment behaved as functional or pseudogenic. Alongside the repertoire data, information on donor age, sex, ethnicity and CMV serostatus was compiled. In a later genetic analysis, genome-wide SNP genotypes for about 55% of the roughly 700 donors were used, and that subset was treated as a discovery cohort. Every repertoire in the discovery cohort had been generated on one and the same sequencing platform. Class I and class II HLA loci were covered by the typing at four-digit resolution. Typing coverage varied by locus: about 620-630 donors for A, B, C, DRB1 and DQB1; roughly 520 for DQA1; more than 600 for DPA1; 450 to 480 for DPB1. Several DR-DQ haplotypes were treated as single units for association and clustering because of strong linkage in the cohort. Among under 450 genotyped donors of the cohort, an average of approximately 240,000 unique TCR beta nucleotide sequences were sequenced per donor, approximately 20% of them non-productive.

The paper as a whole reports these results and caveats: In the study, around 150 TCR beta chains were listed as associated with cytomegalovirus. In an earlier analysis of approximately 590 of the donors, most TCR beta V segments appeared in productive rearrangements about 90% or about 30% of the time, broadly matching IMGT annotations. Linkage disequilibrium might explain the correlated functional status among segregating V segments, but an unknown experimental factor could not be excluded. Across donors, most TCR sequences were observed very rarely, whereas some public TCRs were present in many individuals. At a false discovery rate of 0.05, a later analysis linked around 15,000 TCR beta sequences to specific HLA alleles. In a later genetic analysis, a missense DCLRE1C variant was associated with V-gene and J-gene trimming of TCR beta chains, and the association was replicated in an independent cohort. Approximately 18 rarely observed V segments, including chromosome 9 orphons, were excluded from the earlier analysis of about 500 of the donors because counts were too low. In a later analysis, most CMV-associated TCR beta chains were found to appear HLA-restricted, with HLA associations seemingly driven largely by CMV exposure. A later analysis found that HLA-associated TCR beta chains were more clonally expanded and had lower generation probabilities than equally common non-associated chains. It was suggested by the authors that the approach could potentially be generalized to other disease states and immunological phenotypes. Because HLA typing was missing for some donors at each locus, association tests included only the typed subset. The classifier was reported to diagnose cytomegalovirus status with high specificity and sensitivity in both the original cohort and the validation cohort. A group of highly shared sequence variants was considered likely to be a technical artifact of the sequencing pipeline. A later genetic analysis reported fewer N-insertions in productive TCRs among donors in an Asian-associated ancestry cluster than the roughly 620-donor mean. Presence/absence analyses assumed roughly uniform sequencing depth across donors, an assumption that may not hold. Because the 87-base-pair reads could not distinguish some IMGT-functional V segments, including TRBV6-2 and TRBV6-3, those segments were excluded. In a later analysis, the rate of TCR association differed among HLA loci, with DRB1 alleles having the most associated TCRs and HLA-C alleles having the fewest. When HLA alleles, especially DR and DQ, strongly co-occurred, attributing TCR associations to individual alleles was difficult. The only immune exposure information available for the cohort was CMV serostatus. Only TCR beta chains were sequenced in this cohort, and the absence of alpha or paired-chain data limited detectable features. A few of the identified cytomegalovirus-associated TCR beta chains were confirmed in vitro to be specific for cytomegalovirus antigens. A further reported finding was that TCR beta sequences accurately predicted the HLA-A and HLA-B alleles for most subjects in the first cohort. In a later analysis, several top co-occurrence clusters were reported to appear linked to parvovirus B19, influenza, CMV and Epstein-Barr virus.

The library was produced with the immunoSEQ multiplex PCR assay. For the multiplex PCR, a mixture combining 60 forward primers for TCR Vbeta segments and 13 reverse primers for TCR Jbeta segments was used. The CDR3 region of rearranged TCR beta genes was amplified from genomic DNA by a multiplex PCR assay. On the Illumina HiSeq System, the amplified TCR beta libraries were sequenced as 87-base-pair reads. The source study handled its data this way. A later analysis tallied 70 million to 100 million unique TCR beta chains across the 700 or so repertoires, and about 10 million of those chains were shared by two or more donors. Raw reads were error-corrected and collapsed into unique sequences by a nearest-neighbor algorithm in which closely related sequences were merged to remove PCR and sequencing errors. V, D and J gene segments were assigned by aligning CDR3 sequences to IMGT reference sequences. For a sequence to be retained, a match of at least six nucleotides to both a V gene segment and a J gene segment was required. Rearrangements were classified as productive when the CDR3 lacked stop codons and remained in frame with V and J, and all other rearrangements were classified as non-productive. CDR3 was defined by IMGT convention, running from the second conserved V-encoded cysteine to the conserved J-encoded phenylalanine. The earlier analysis of some 580 of the donors excluded any sequence lacking an unambiguous match to a single V gene segment. An earlier analysis of almost 600 of the donors classified V segments as functional when productive rearrangements were above 56.7% and as segregating when the standard deviation between donors was above 5%. A statistical classification framework was built to diagnose cytomegalovirus status from the catalog of TCR beta chain sequences. In a later analysis, V and J genes were assigned by comparing TCR nucleotide sequences against IMGT/GENE-DB human TR gene sequences. Using the TCRdist pipeline, a later analysis assigned CDR3 sequences along with most-parsimonious VDJ recombination scenarios. A later analysis defined each TCR beta chain by its CDR3 amino acid sequence plus V-gene family, and excluded reads lacking a unique V-gene family. In a later analysis, several hundred highly shared, low-generation-probability nucleotide sequences were removed to address suspected cross-contamination and a sequencing artifact. For each public chain, a later analysis derived a clonal expansion index from normalized ranks of inferred template counts within each repertoire. In a later analysis, generation probabilities were computed with a VDJ recombination model fitted to out-of-frame rearrangements, and the resulting probabilities were checked against IGoR. In a later analysis, TCR-TCR, TCR-HLA and TCR-CMV co-occurrence was scored with hypergeometric tests, and a repertoire-size bias correction was applied to TCR pairs. False discovery rates were estimated in a later analysis by permuting HLA or CMV assignments 20 times. In a later analysis, co-occurring TCRs were grouped using DBSCAN, and TCRdist sequence similarity was added for clustering within HLA-allele-positive subsets. For co-occurrence clustering, repertoires with fewer than 30,000 or more than 120,000 public chains were excluded, along with four to six repertoires with anomalous nucleotide sharing. TCRdb took this table from immuneACCESS and kept in-frame rearrangements with V and J called. Such tables lack part of the clones; where checked against another copy, unresolved V genes explain under half of the gap, and the rest is unexplained. Clone size and V and J calls were adopted from that table, with D and trimming inferred from the DNA. Recorded for this sample are 150,000 to 200,000 clones; 75% to 85% of them occurred a single time. Of the sample, under 1% falls within the top ten clones.

This sequence originates from a girl aged 2-15 years in good health and CMV-seropositive. The sequencing input was PBMCs. The chain is assembled from TRBV27 and TRBJ2-7, with TRBD2 perhaps the D gene, on 6 matching bases. CDR3 protein: CASSLSGWGGPEQYF. In nucleotides, the sequence is TGTGCCAGCAGTTTAAGCGGGTGGGGTGGTCCCGAGCAGTACTTC.